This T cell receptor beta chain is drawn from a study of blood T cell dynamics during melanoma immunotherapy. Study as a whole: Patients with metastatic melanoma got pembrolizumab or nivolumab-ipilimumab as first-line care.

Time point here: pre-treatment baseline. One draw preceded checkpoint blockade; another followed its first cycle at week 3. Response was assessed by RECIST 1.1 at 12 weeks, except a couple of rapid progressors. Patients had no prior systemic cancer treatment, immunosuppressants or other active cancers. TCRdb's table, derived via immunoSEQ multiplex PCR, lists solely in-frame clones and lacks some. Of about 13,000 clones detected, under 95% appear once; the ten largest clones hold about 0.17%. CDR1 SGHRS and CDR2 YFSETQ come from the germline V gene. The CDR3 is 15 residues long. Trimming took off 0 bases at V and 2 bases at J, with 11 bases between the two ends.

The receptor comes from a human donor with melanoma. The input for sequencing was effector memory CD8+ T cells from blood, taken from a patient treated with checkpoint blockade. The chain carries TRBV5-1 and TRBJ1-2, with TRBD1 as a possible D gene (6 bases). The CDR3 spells CASSLAQGPNYGYTF. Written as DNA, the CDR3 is TGCGCCAGCAGCTTGGCCCAGGGGCCAAACTATGGCTACACCTTC.